The next 6 T cell receptor beta chains were all read from a single sample in a study of Graves' ophthalmopathy and Graves' hyperthyroidism. Amplified material comprised TCR beta CDR3 regions derived from RNA transcripts. The library came from an HTBI-primed first-round RT-PCR and a second-round multiplex PCR. TCRdb itself ran the multiplex PCR reads through MiXCR, one entry per CDR3 protein. The sample gives about 410,000 distinct CDR3 sequences, about 18% of which show up once; around 1.4% is in the top ten. The sample comprised peripheral blood. These receptors came from a woman aged 18-29 years with Graves' ophthalmopathy.

This clonotype was counted at least ten times. The chain is built from TRBV27 and TRBJ1-1; possible D gene TRBD1, 5 bases. V dropped 2 bases and J dropped 1 base, with 11 bases sitting between them. In germline, CDR1 is MNHEY, CDR2 SMNVEV (reference sequence). This CDR3 is 15 amino acids long. The CDR3 region is CASSLGGRGNTEAFF. The DNA for the CDR3 is TGTGCCAGCAGTTTAGGGGGTCGGGGGAACACTGAAGCTTTCTTT.

This clonotype was found many times. The V gene is TRBV7-2, the J gene TRBJ2-7, with 11 bases that match TRBD1. The V and J ends lost 7 bases and 4 bases, in that order; junction bases with no gene match: 9. The CDR3 has 15 residues. CDR1 is SGHTA and CDR2 is FQGNSA in the germline V gene. In DNA form, the CDR3 reads TGTGCCAGCACAACTCGGGGACAGGGGGAATACGAGCAGTACTTC. This codes for CASTTRGQGEYEQYF.

This clonotype came up many times. The rearrangement joins TRBV14 to TRBJ2-5; D is unresolved. Germline CDR1 SGHDN, CDR2 FVKESK. The length of the CDR3 is 13 residues. Trimming left V 2 bases short and J 3 bases short, with 7 bases between. DNA of the CDR3: TGTGCCAGCAGCCAAAGGGCGAAAGAGACCCAGTACTTC. Translation gives CASSQRAKETQYF.

This clonotype was detected ten times or more. The J gene is TRBJ2-7, the V gene TRBV28; TRBD2 agrees at 12 bases. V was pared by 6 bases and J by 1 base, with 4 bases of the junction left unmatched. The CDR3 has 15 amino acids. Germline V CDR1 and CDR2: MDHEN, SYDVKM. The CDR3: CASSRLAGASYEQYF. In nucleotides, the CDR3 is TGTGCCAGCAGCCGACTAGCGGGAGCGTCCTACGAGCAGTACTTC.

This clonotype has just one count. The chain links TRBV6-1 to TRBJ2-3, with 12 bases fitting TRBD2. The CDR3 is made up of 15 amino acids. V lost 4 bases, J lost 6 bases, and 5 bases stayed unmatched. Looked up from germline, CDR1 is MNHNS and CDR2 is SASEGT. CDR3 protein: CASSVGLAGGDTQYF. In DNA form, the CDR3 reads TGTGCCAGCAGTGTCGGTCTAGCGGGAGGGGATACGCAGTATTTT.

This rearrangement joins TRBV6-2 or TRBV6-3 to TRBJ2-7; D gene unclear. Germline CDR1 reads MNHEY; CDR2 reads SVGEGT. V lost 6 bases and J lost 7, with 10 bases in between. This CDR3 region has 11 residues. The CDR3 sequence: CASRTPREQYF. Written as DNA, the CDR3 is TGTGCCAGCAGGACCCCACGTGAGCAGTACTTC.